Listed below are T cell receptor beta chains from one sample, sequenced in a study of control samples from healthy donors and cancer patients. Measured with immunoSEQ multiplex PCR; TCRdb has only the in-frame clones, and not every one. Here the sample spans over 150,000 clones, 80% to 95% being singletons. Source material: blood. The receptors here all came from a man aged 18 to 35 in good health. Each CDR3 is given with its conserved first and last residue. A D gene is named only where the DNA matches it firmly. Clone sizes are given selectively: once, few, many, or a class where the clone is expanded.

cdr3_nt,cdr3_aa,clone_size,v_call,d_call,j_call
TGTGCCAGCTCACCTATGGACAGGAGCTCTGGAAACACCATATATTTT,CASSPMDRSSGNTIYF,.,TRBV18,TRBD1,TRBJ1-3
TGTGCCTGGAGACAGGGGGTAGGAAACACCATATATTTT,CAWRQGVGNTIYF,.,TRBV30,TRBD1,TRBJ1-3
TGTGCCAGCAGCGGTTCTAGGGGGGGGGAGCTGTTTTTT,CASSGSRGGELFF,.,TRBV7-6,.,TRBJ2-2
TGTGCCATCAGTGAAATCTCGGGTGGAGGAGAGGGCTACACCTTC,CAISEISGGGEGYTF,.,TRBV10-3,.,TRBJ1-2
TGTGCCAGCAGCTCGACTTACACCGGGGAGCTGTTTTTT,CASSSTYTGELFF,.,TRBV7-3,.,TRBJ2-2
TGTGCCAGTAGAGCTCTTGGAAGGAATACGCAGTATTTT,CASRALGRNTQYF,.,TRBV19,.,TRBJ2-3
TGCGCCAGCAGTGAGTCGATCGGACTAGCGGGGGTTAGGGACAATGAGCAGTTCTTC,CASSESIGLAGVRDNEQFF,.,TRBV10-2,TRBD2,TRBJ2-1
TGTGCCAGTAGTCTTGGGGGGGGGTCCTCCCGCACAGATACGCAGTATTTT,CASSLGGGSSRTDTQYF,.,TRBV19,TRBD2,TRBJ2-3
TGTGCCAGCAGCCTAGCGGGGACAGGGAGGAATCAGCCCCAGCATTTT,CASSLAGTGRNQPQHF,once,TRBV7-6,TRBD1,TRBJ1-5
TGTGCCAGCAGCTTAAGCTTTACGAACACCGGGGAGCTGTTTTTT,CASSLSFTNTGELFF,few,TRBV7-2,.,TRBJ2-2
TGTGCCAGCAGTGAAGCGGTACAGCGGTCGAACACTGAAGCTTTCTTT,CASSEAVQRSNTEAFF,.,TRBV6-1,.,TRBJ1-1
TGTGCCAGCAGCGTAGTAGGGAATTACAATGAGCAGTTCTTC,CASSVVGNYNEQFF,.,TRBV9,.,TRBJ2-1
TGTGCCAGCAGCTTGGGGAGCAATCAGCCCCAGCATTTT,CASSLGSNQPQHF,.,TRBV5-6,.,TRBJ1-5
TGTGCCATCAGTGAGTCAGGGGGCTCTGGAAACACCATATATTTT,CAISESGGSGNTIYF,.,TRBV10-3,.,TRBJ1-3
TGTGCCAGCAGTGAGTTGGGGAGAGGGAGTGAAGCTTTCTTT,CASSELGRGSEAFF,.,TRBV6-1,.,TRBJ1-1
TGTGCCACCAGTGATCCCTGGAACTATGGCTACACCTTC,CATSDPWNYGYTF,once,TRBV24-1,.,TRBJ1-2
TGTGCCAGCAGCCCATACAGGGGGCCTCGGAATGAGCAGTTCTTC,CASSPYRGPRNEQFF,.,TRBV7-8,TRBD1,TRBJ2-1
TGTGCCAGCAGTTTAGAGCGGGGGGGCATTAATGAGCAGTTCTTC,CASSLERGGINEQFF,.,TRBV27,TRBD2,TRBJ2-1
TGTGCCAGCAGCCGCCCAACAGGGGGCAAAAACATTCAGTACTTC,CASSRPTGGKNIQYF,.,TRBV6-6,TRBD1,TRBJ2-4
TGTGCCTGGAGTGTAGGGCGACAGGAGGCGCCCCAGCATTTT,CAWSVGRQEAPQHF,.,TRBV30,.,TRBJ1-5
TGTGCCAGCTCACCAGGACCTAACCGAGACAATGAGCAGTTCTTC,CASSPGPNRDNEQFF,once,TRBV18,.,TRBJ2-1
TGTGCCAGCAGCTTAGGAGCGGGGGGTCTTTACGAGCAGTACTTC,CASSLGAGGLYEQYF,once,TRBV5-5,TRBD2,TRBJ2-7
TGTGCCAGCTCACCACCTAGCGGGGGGGCCGGTGAGACCCAGTACTTC,CASSPPSGGAGETQYF,.,TRBV18,TRBD2,TRBJ2-5
TGTGCCAGCAGCCGAGGGAACGGGGACACTGAAGCTTTCTTT,CASSRGNGDTEAFF,.,TRBV11-3,.,TRBJ1-1
TGTGCCAGTAGCGCAGGGTATGCAAATTCACCCCTCCACTTT,CASSAGYANSPLHF,.,TRBV19,.,TRBJ1-6
TGTGCCAGCAGTGAAACCGGGGCAGGGGGTTCACCCCTCCACTTT,CASSETGAGGSPLHF,once,TRBV6-1,TRBD1,TRBJ1-6
TGCAGCGCCCGTCCCTCGGGAGAGACCCAGTACTTC,CSARPSGETQYF,.,TRBV29-1,.,TRBJ2-5
TGTGCCAGCAGCCGCACAGGGGGCGCGGATGAAAAACTGTTTTTT,CASSRTGGADEKLFF,.,TRBV7-9,TRBD1,TRBJ1-4
TGTGCCGCCGCGATTGACGGGAATCAGCCCCAGCATTTT,CAAAIDGNQPQHF,.,TRBV10-3,.,TRBJ1-5
TGTGCCAGCAGTTCTAATACTCCAGGGATTCAGTACTTC,CASSSNTPGIQYF,.,TRBV28,.,TRBJ2-4
TGTGCCAGCAGAGCAGGGGTTCTCTACGAGCAGTACTTC,CASRAGVLYEQYF,few,TRBV28,.,TRBJ2-7
TGCGCCAGCAGCTCTTCCGGGACTAAAAACACCGGGGAGCTGTTTTTT,CASSSSGTKNTGELFF,.,TRBV5-1,TRBD2,TRBJ2-2
TGTGCCACCCTTAGGAAGGACAGGATCCGCAATCAGCCCCAGCATTTT,CATLRKDRIRNQPQHF,.,TRBV24-1,TRBD1,TRBJ1-5
TGTGCCTGGAGTGAAGTTTCTGGGGCCAACGTCCTGACTTTC,CAWSEVSGANVLTF,.,TRBV30,.,TRBJ2-6
TGTGCCAGCAGTGAGGGGGACAGGAATCAGCCCCAGCATTTT,CASSEGDRNQPQHF,.,TRBV2,TRBD1,TRBJ1-5
TGTGCCAGCAGTGAATATGCCCCTCCGAACACTGAAGCTTTCTTT,CASSEYAPPNTEAFF,.,TRBV25-1,.,TRBJ1-1
TGTGCCAGCAAAGACAGGGGGAAGACTGAAGCTTTCTTT,CASKDRGKTEAFF,.,TRBV12-3/TRBV12-4,TRBD1,TRBJ1-1
TGTGCCAGCAGTGACAGGCGGGAATTTAATGAAAAACTGTTTTTT,CASSDRREFNEKLFF,.,TRBV2,.,TRBJ1-4
TGTGCCAGCAGCTGGCCTGCCTACGAGCAGTACTTC,CASSWPAYEQYF,.,TRBV7-2,.,TRBJ2-7
TGTGCCAGCATCGACAGGACTAGCGGGGGGGCCGTTCAAGATACGCAGTATTTT,CASIDRTSGGAVQDTQYF,.,TRBV13,TRBD2,TRBJ2-3
TGTGCCAGCTCACCAGCACTCTATTCGGGGTTCCCTAGCGAGCAGTACTTC,CASSPALYSGFPSEQYF,.,TRBV18,.,TRBJ2-7
TGTGCCAGCTTTCAAGGAAACTATGGCTACACCTTC,CASFQGNYGYTF,.,TRBV6-5,.,TRBJ1-2
TGTGCCAGCTCACCCTCAAGCCTAAATAGCAATCAGCCCCAGCATTTT,CASSPSSLNSNQPQHF,few,TRBV18,.,TRBJ1-5
TGTGCCAGCTCACCGAGTCAAGGGGGGACTGAAGCTTTCTTT,CASSPSQGGTEAFF,.,TRBV18,.,TRBJ1-1
TGTGCCTGGAGTGAGGCGGGGAGATACTATGGCTACACCTTC,CAWSEAGRYYGYTF,.,TRBV30,.,TRBJ1-2
TGTGCCACCAGCAGCAAAACGGGGCGGGAGCAGTACTTC,CATSSKTGREQYF,once,TRBV15,.,TRBJ2-7
TGTGCCAGCTCACCGGAATCTAAGACCCTCAATACGCAGTATTTT,CASSPESKTLNTQYF,.,TRBV18,.,TRBJ2-3
TGTGCCAGCATTAACGGAGGGACACCACAAACGGGCACCATATATTTT,CASINGGTPQTGTIYF,.,TRBV28,.,TRBJ1-3
TGCGCCAGCAGCGGGACCTGGGGATCGAATGAGCAGTTCTTC,CASSGTWGSNEQFF,.,TRBV5-1,.,TRBJ2-1